Listed here are 15 T cell receptor beta chains from one sample, sequenced in a study of Ad26.COV2.S vaccination and SARS-CoV-2 variants. Assay: immunoSEQ multiplex PCR; the TCRdb copy retains only in-frame clones and omits some. The sample contains 300,000 to 500,000 clones, less than 90% of which appear only once. Treatment given: around 19 received Ad26.COV2.S at low or high dose, single or two shots; five or six received placebo; per-sample allocation not given. The samples date from day 63 after the first vaccine or placebo injection. The source was peripheral blood, collected in a trial of Ad26.COV2.S vaccine versus placebo. These receptors were taken from a person aged 18 to 59 who received the Ad26.COV2.S COVID-19 vaccine or a placebo.

The V gene is TRBV18, the J gene TRBJ2-5; 11 positions match TRBD2. The length of the CDR3 is 17 residues. V shed 3 bases and J 1 base; nucleotides not matched to a gene: 7. Germline values: CDR1 KGHSH, CDR2 LQKENI. CDR3: CASSPALAGGPQETQYF. CDR3 sequence (DNA): TGTGCCAGCTCACCGGCGCTAGCGGGGGGCCCCCAAGAGACCCAGTACTTC.

The chain carries TRBV4-1 and TRBJ2-5, with D maybe TRBD2 (5 bases). V gave up 4 bases and J gave up 2 bases, with 8 bases separating them. The CDR3 has 13 residues. Germline loops: CDR1 MGHRA, CDR2 YSYEKL. In DNA form, the CDR3 reads TGCGCCAGCAGCCGTGGACTGCAAGAGACCCAGTACTTC. Translating gives CASSRGLQETQYF.

The V and J genes are TRBV30 and TRBJ1-1; 7 nucleotides line up with TRBD1. After removal of 2 bases from V and 5 bases from J, the junction contained 8 bases not matched to a gene. This CDR3 has 14 amino acids. Looked up from germline, CDR1 is GTSNPN and CDR2 is SVGIG (reference sequence). The CDR3 region is CAWSIVQGRTEAFF. CDR3 in DNA: TGTGCCTGGAGTATTGTACAGGGGAGGACTGAAGCTTTCTTT.

The chain uses TRBV4-2 and TRBJ2-3; 7 bases agree with TRBD2. Germline CDR1 and CDR2: LGHNA and YNFKEQ. This CDR3 comprises 16 residues. Unmatched junction bases numbered 11, after V lost 6 bases and J lost 2 bases. In DNA form, the CDR3 reads TGTGCCAGCAGACTTTATGGGAGCGGGAACACAGATACGCAGTATTTT. Protein: CASRLYGSGNTDTQYF.

The chain recombines TRBV3-1 (or the pseudogene TRBV3-2) with TRBJ1-4, with 8 nucleotides matching TRBD1. With V trimmed by 6 bases and J by 1 base, 1 base remained unmatched. CDR1 LGHDT and CDR2 YNNKEL come from the germline V gene (reference sequence). The CDR3 runs to 14 residues. Written as DNA, the CDR3 is TGTGCCAGCAGAGACAGGGGAACTAATGAAAAACTGTTTTTT. Protein sequence: CASRDRGTNEKLFF.

This chain links TRBV11-2 with TRBJ1-2, with 9 bases identical to TRBD1. The V gene end was trimmed by 5 bases and the J gene end by 8 bases; junction bases not matched to a gene: 6. The length of the CDR3 is 13 residues. Germline CDR1 and CDR2: SGHAT and FQNNGV. The CDR3 loop reads CASSRDRANGYTF. CDR3 DNA sequence: TGTGCCAGCAGCCGGGACAGGGCGAACGGCTACACCTTC.

The chain recombines TRBV6-5 with TRBJ2-5; D uncertain. Trimming left V 9 bases short and J 5 bases short, with 16 bases between. This CDR3 contains 13 residues. Germline assignment: CDR1 MNHEY and CDR2 SVGAGI. The CDR3 bases are TGTGCCAGTATTAAGACGTTGGGGGAGACCCAGTACTTC. Translation: CASIKTLGETQYF.

The chain has TRBV7-9 and TRBJ2-7; TRBD2 matches 8 bases. V was pared by 2 bases and J by 3 bases, with 15 bases of the junction left unmatched. Germline CDR1 SEHNR, CDR2 FQNEAQ (reference sequence). CDR3 length equals 18 residues. CDR3 amino acids: CASSLRGRVAGPFYEQYF. The CDR3 nucleotides are TGTGCCAGCAGCTTAAGGGGCCGGGTAGCGGGGCCTTTCTACGAGCAGTACTTC.

This clone appeared a single time. This chain uses TRBV29-1 with TRBJ2-7; the D is unclear. The length of the CDR3 is 12 residues. V was trimmed by 7 bases and J by 2 bases, leaving 12 bases between them. Germline values: CDR1 SQVTM, CDR2 ANQGSEA. The CDR3 loop is CSGGGSTYEQYF. In DNA form, the CDR3 reads TGCAGCGGAGGCGGTTCAACCTACGAGCAGTACTTC.

The V and J genes are TRBV7-2 and TRBJ1-6, with no clear D. Trimming took off 2 bases at V and 14 bases at J, with 10 bases between the two ends. CDR3 length: 12 residues. Germline values: CDR1 SGHTA, CDR2 FQGNSA. CDR3 amino acids: CASSLNPGSLHF. The CDR3 DNA sequence: TGTGCCAGCAGCTTAAACCCTGGATCCCTCCACTTT. Complete variable domain (other parts from reference TRBV7-2 and TRBJ1-6): GAGVSQSPSNKVTEKGKDVELRCDPISGHTALYWYRQSLGQGLEFLIYFQGNSAPDKSGLPSDRFSAERTGGSVSTLTIQRTQQEDSAVYLCASSLNPGSLHFGNGTRLTVT.

This clone was recorded at least ten times. V gene TRBV4-1 combines with J gene TRBJ2-7, with D perhaps matching TRBD2 (6 bases). The germline V gene encodes CDR1 MGHRA and CDR2 YSYEKL. V lost 0 bases and J 2 bases, leaving 20 bases between the germline ends. The CDR3 totals 18 residues. The CDR3 DNA follows: TGCGCCAGCAGCCAAGATATTCGGTCGACGGGGGTGACCTACGAGCAGTACTTC. Translated: CASSQDIRSTGVTYEQYF.

V gene TRBV10-3 combines with J gene TRBJ2-3; 11 bases are a match to TRBD2. Germline CDR1 is ENHRY and CDR2 is SYGVKD. The CDR3 has 15 amino acids. J was trimmed by 2 bases and V by 5 bases; bases with no gene match: 3. The CDR3 bases are TGTGCCATCAGTCCACTAGCGGGGGTCACAGATACGCAGTATTTT. This sequence encodes CAISPLAGVTDTQYF.

This clone was seen a handful of times. The chain joins TRBV27 to TRBJ2-3; D unclear. V lost 5 bases to trimming and J lost 0 bases, with 18 bases between them. This CDR3 comprises 17 residues. From germline, CDR1 is MNHEY and CDR2 SMNVEV (reference sequence). DNA of the CDR3: TGTGCCAGCAGTATCCTAATCCCAAAGGCGAGCACAGATACGCAGTATTTT. Translation gives CASSILIPKASTDTQYF.

V and J are TRBV5-1 and TRBJ1-5; 9 bases align to TRBD1. The germline CDR1 and CDR2 sequences are SGHRS and YFSETQ. Trimming cost V 0 bases and J 6 bases; bases outside gene matches: 4. CDR3 length equals 15 residues. Here the CDR3 DNA reads TGCGCCAGCAGCTTGGATGGGACAGGGCCTCAGCCCCAGCATTTT. Encoded protein: CASSLDGTGPQPQHF.

The chain is built from TRBV7-9 and TRBJ2-1; tentative D call: TRBD2 (6 bases). This CDR3 contains 12 residues. Trimming pared 5 bases from V and 8 bases from J, leaving 10 bases between. CDR1 is SEHNR, CDR2 FQNEAQ, per germline (reference sequence). CDR3 amino acids: CASSPERDEQFF. The DNA of the CDR3 is TGTGCCAGCAGCCCCGAGCGGGATGAGCAGTTCTTC.